Shown below are 32 T cell receptor beta chains from a single sample sequenced in a study of T cell repertoires in aging, cancer and after chemotherapy. Peripheral blood genomic DNA, not sorted cells or RNA, was the template. Multiplex touch-down PCR with TRB-A/B primers amplified rearranged V-D-J TRB sequences. A single record per CDR3 protein comes from TCRdb applying MiXCR to the multiplex PCR reads. The repertoire has several thousand distinct CDR3 sequences, 53% of them found once; the top ten carry under 2%. The specimen was blood. These TCRs come from a human donor with a solid tumor.

The chain couples TRBV7-2 to TRBJ1-2; D is uncertain. Germline V gives CDR1 SGHTA, CDR2 FQGNSA. Trimming took off 5 bases at V and 6 bases at J, with 10 bases between the two ends. CDR3 size: 12 residues. The CDR3 DNA sequence: TGTGCCAGCAGCCGCCTTCGCGATGGCTACACCTTC. It specifies CASSRLRDGYTF.

The chain uses TRBV5-5 and TRBJ1-6; TRBD1 agrees at 7 bases. The CDR3 consists of 16 residues. The germline V gene has CDR1 SGHKS and CDR2 YYEKEE (reference sequence). Germline trimming cut 1 base from V and 4 bases from J; bases unmatched to any gene: 5. The CDR3 DNA reads TGTGCCAGCAGCTTGCTGGCAGGGGGTTATAATTCACCCCTCCACTTT. Encoded protein: CASSLLAGGYNSPLHF.

The genes are TRBV12-3 or TRBV12-4 and TRBJ1-1; unclear D gene. Trimming took 1 base from V and 1 from J, leaving 7 bases between them. The CDR3 totals 14 residues. The CDR3 region has the DNA TGTGCCAGCAGTTTAGTGGCAGGGAACACTGAAGCTTTCTTT. Its protein product is CASSLVAGNTEAFF.

J is TRBJ2-3 and V is TRBV7-9; D remains ambiguous. The CDR3 is 15 amino acids. In germline, CDR1 is SEHNR, CDR2 FQNEAQ (reference sequence). V was cut by 1 base and J by 2 bases, with 10 bases left in between. DNA of the CDR3: TGTGCCAGCAGCTTAGGTCCCGGGTACACAGATACGCAGTATTTT. This codes for CASSLGPGYTDTQYF.

This clonotype has just one count. This sequence joins TRBV7-9 and TRBJ2-1, with D possibly called TRBD1 or TRBD2 (6 bases each). Germline V gene lookup returns CDR1 SEHNR and CDR2 FQNEAQ (reference sequence). V lost 3 bases and J lost 2, with 11 bases in between. CDR3 length: 15 amino acids. The CDR3 DNA sequence: TGTGCCAGCAGCTTCGGAGGGACAACCTACAATGAGCAGTTCTTC. It yields the protein CASSFGGTTYNEQFF.

The rearrangement joins TRBV20-1 to TRBJ2-7, with 8 bases lining up with TRBD2. CDR3 length: 14 residues. The junction had 8 bases not matched to a gene; V was cut back by 5 bases and J by 2 bases. Germline CDR1 reads DFQATT; CDR2 reads SNEGSKA (reference sequence). Here the CDR3 reads CSAARLAGAYEQYF. The DNA of the CDR3 is TGCAGTGCTGCGAGGCTAGCGGGTGCCTACGAGCAGTACTTC.

In this sample, this clonotype turned up once. V usage is TRBV13 and J usage is TRBJ2-7, with D perhaps TRBD1 or TRBD2 (5 bases each). The V gene lost 5 bases and the J gene lost 3 bases, with 11 bases spanning the gap. The CDR3 consists of 13 residues. Germline CDR1 PRHDT, CDR2 FYEKMQ (reference sequence). For the CDR3, the DNA is TGTGCCAGCAGCACCCAGGGAGTCTACGAGCAGTACTTC. Translating it yields CASSTQGVYEQYF.

The rearrangement uses TRBV6-5 and TRBJ2-7; D is perhaps TRBD1 or TRBD2 (5 bases each). The CDR3 sequence is 12 residues long. Between the trimmed V and J ends, which lost 9 bases and 6 bases, there was a span of 15 bases. Germline CDR1 and CDR2: MNHEY and SVGAGI. CDR3 in DNA: TGTGCCAGTAGGGACGGTCTCATCGAGCAGTACTTC. Translation: CASRDGLIEQYF.

The chain combines TRBV5-4 with TRBJ2-2; maybe TRBD1 (6 bases). Trimming pared 9 bases from V and 2 bases from J, leaving 17 bases between. The germline gives CDR1 SGHNT, CDR2 YYREEE (reference sequence). The CDR3 loop spans 15 amino acids. CDR3 sequence: CATEKARGNTGELFF. In nucleotides, the CDR3 is TGTGCCACCGAGAAGGCCAGGGGTAACACCGGGGAGCTGTTTTTT.

The chain combines TRBV28 with TRBJ1-1; D is possibly TRBD1 (6 bases). Trimming took off 5 bases at V and 7 bases at J, with 17 bases between the two ends. The germline CDR1 and CDR2 sequences are MDHEN and SYDVKM. CDR3 size: 14 residues. This CDR3 reads CASSTLGGAGEAFF. In DNA form, the CDR3 reads TGTGCCAGCAGTACCCTCGGGGGGGCGGGTGAAGCTTTCTTT.

This clonotype appeared a few times. The chain carries TRBV20-1 and TRBJ1-2, with 8 bases matching TRBD1. V shed 6 bases, J shed 3 bases, and the junction held 6 bases outside the gene matches. Germline CDR1 reads DFQATT; CDR2 reads SNEGSKA (reference sequence). The CDR3 consists of 13 residues. CDR3 coding DNA: TGCAGTGCCCGGGAGACAGGGGACTATGGCTACACCTTC. It encodes CSARETGDYGYTF.

This rearrangement joins TRBV7-9 to TRBJ2-1; possibly TRBD1 for D (6 bases). This CDR3 is built from 14 residues. Germline assignment: CDR1 SEHNR and CDR2 FQNEAQ (reference sequence). V was clipped by 1 base and J by 9 bases, with 13 bases between them. CDR3 residues: CASSLEGVGGEQFF. CDR3 coding DNA: TGTGCCAGCAGCTTAGAGGGGGTAGGGGGTGAGCAGTTCTTC. Based on the CDR3 plus reference TRBV7-9 and TRBJ2-1, the full variable domain is DTGVSQNPRHKITKRGQNVTFRCDPISEHNRLYWYRQTLGQGPEFLTYFQNEAQLEKSRLLSDRFSAERPKGSFSTLEIQRTEQGDSAMYLCASSLEGVGGEQFFGPGTRLTVL.

The sample holds a few counts of this clonotype. The V call is TRBV6-1, the J call TRBJ1-3, with D perhaps TRBD1 (6 bases). V shed 6 bases and J shed 0 bases, with 15 bases lying between them. Germline CDR1 reads MNHNS; CDR2 reads SASEGT. The CDR3 contains 16 residues. The CDR3 spells CASRTQARGSGNTIYF. The CDR3 DNA reads as TGTGCCAGCAGAACCCAGGCCAGGGGCTCTGGAAACACCATATATTTT.

The chain uses TRBV6-1 and TRBJ2-2; 9 bases fit TRBD1. Germline V gene lookup returns CDR1 MNHNS and CDR2 SASEGT. J was trimmed by 5 bases and V by 4 bases; bases with no gene match: 8. This CDR3 has 16 amino acids. CDR3 in DNA: TGTGCCAGCAGTGTGGGACAGGGCGAGGAAACCGGGGAGCTGTTTTTT. This codes for CASSVGQGEETGELFF.

The genes are TRBV30 and TRBJ1-5; tentatively, D is TRBD1 (5 bases). V shed 5 bases and J shed 0 bases, with 17 bases lying between them. CDR3 length: 16 residues. In germline, CDR1 is GTSNPN, CDR2 SVGIG (reference sequence). The CDR3 DNA sequence: TGTGCCTGGGCTCGGGGGGGGTCCCTTAGCAATCAGCCCCAGCATTTT. Protein product: CAWARGGSLSNQPQHF.

This clonotype was seen only a few times. The rearrangement joins TRBV19 to TRBJ2-1; no clear D. V shed 2 bases and J shed 4 bases, with 6 bases lying between them. This CDR3 is built from 13 residues. Germline CDR1 LNHDA, CDR2 SQIVND (reference sequence). The CDR3 here is CASSIYVYNEQFF. CDR3 in DNA: TGTGCCAGTAGTATATACGTATACAATGAGCAGTTCTTC.

The rearrangement links TRBV5-4 to TRBJ1-1, with D unclear. The germline gives CDR1 SGHNT, CDR2 YYREEE (reference sequence). CDR3 size: 12 residues. V lost 4 bases and J 11 bases, leaving 15 bases between the germline ends. CDR3: CASSRFVQRAFF. The CDR3 DNA sequence: TGTGCCAGCAGCCGCTTTGTGCAGCGGGCTTTCTTT.

The chain uses TRBV5-4 and TRBJ2-1, with TRBD2 matching 12 bases. J was trimmed by 8 bases and V by 3 bases; bases with no gene match: 9. The CDR3 has 16 residues. Looked up from germline, CDR1 is SGHNT and CDR2 is YYREEE (reference sequence). The CDR3 DNA sequence: TGTGCCAGCAGCTCGAGACTAGCGGGAGATCTGGATGAGCAGTTCTTC. This codes for CASSSRLAGDLDEQFF.

The chain recombines TRBV6-5 with TRBJ2-1, with 9 bases aligning to TRBD2. The germline gives CDR1 MNHEY, CDR2 SVGAGI. The CDR3 is 15 residues long. Unmatched junction bases numbered 6, after V lost 7 bases and J lost 2 bases. This CDR3 reads CASTVVAGAYNEQFF. The DNA for the CDR3 is TGTGCCAGCACCGTAGTAGCGGGAGCCTACAATGAGCAGTTCTTC.

This clonotype has a handful of counts. The gene calls are TRBV27 and TRBJ2-7; D uncertain. The V gene's germline CDR1 is MNHEY and CDR2 SMNVEV (reference sequence). V lost 0 bases and J 2 bases, leaving 11 bases between the germline ends. The CDR3 runs 15 residues. This CDR3 is CASSLSGSRAYEQYF. The CDR3 bases are TGTGCCAGCAGTTTATCGGGTAGCCGCGCCTACGAGCAGTACTTC.

The chain joins TRBV19 to TRBJ2-7; 8 bases fit TRBD1. The V gene end was trimmed by 5 bases and the J gene end by 5 bases; junction bases not matched to a gene: 8. The CDR3 spans 14 residues. Germline CDR1 reads LNHDA; CDR2 reads SQIVND (reference sequence). The CDR3 loop reads CASSLGQGFNEQYF. In nucleotides, the CDR3 is TGTGCCAGTAGTCTAGGACAGGGTTTCAACGAGCAGTACTTC.

V usage is TRBV5-6 and J usage is TRBJ2-7; TRBD2 aligns across 9 bases. The V gene end was trimmed by 1 base and the J gene end by 6 bases; junction bases not matched to a gene: 8. The CDR3 is 15 residues long. Germline CDR1 reads SGHDT; CDR2 reads YYEEEE. Here the CDR3 reads CASSLQSSGITEQYF. CDR3 bases: TGTGCCAGCAGCTTGCAATCTAGCGGGATTACCGAGCAGTACTTC.

This clonotype has more than one count but fewer than ten. This rearrangement joins TRBV6-5 to TRBJ1-1; TRBD1 might be the D (5 bases). The V and J ends lost 10 bases and 9 bases respectively, with 15 bases between them. Germline loops: CDR1 MNHEY, CDR2 SVGAGI. There are 11 residues in the CDR3. The CDR3 loop reads CATGAGGKAFF. The CDR3 DNA reads TGTGCCACTGGGGCCGGGGGGAAAGCTTTCTTT.

V is TRBV5-5 and J is TRBJ2-2; 12 nucleotides match TRBD2. The CDR3 length is 17 residues. CDR1 SGHKS and CDR2 YYEKEE come from the germline V gene (reference sequence). After removal of 2 bases from V and 6 bases from J, the junction contained 8 bases not matched to a gene. In DNA form, the CDR3 reads TGTGCCAGCAGCTTATCTAGCGGGAGGGCCCTCTCCGGGGAGCTGTTTTTT. This encodes CASSLSSGRALSGELFF.

This rearrangement joins TRBV28 to TRBJ2-7, with a weak D call TRBD2 (5 bases). CDR3 length equals 19 residues. Germline CDR1 MDHEN, CDR2 SYDVKM. V lost 3 bases and J 0 bases, leaving 24 bases between the germline ends. Here the CDR3 reads CASSFKVRIEGPLSYEQYF. CDR3 nucleotides: TGTGCCAGCAGTTTCAAGGTTCGTATCGAGGGTCCCCTCTCCTACGAGCAGTACTTC.

The rearrangement links TRBV6-5 to TRBJ1-1; no clear D. Germline CDR1 is MNHEY and CDR2 is SVGAGI. The CDR3 is 15 amino acids. Deletions cut 0 bases from V and 5 bases from J, with 13 bases between. The CDR3, as DNA: TGTGCCAGCAGTTACTCGGTCGGTGTAGGAACTGAAGCTTTCTTT. Translating it yields CASSYSVGVGTEAFF.

This sequence joins TRBV28 and TRBJ1-1; D is unresolved. Between the trimmed V and J ends, which lost 6 bases and 0 bases, there was a span of 14 bases. The CDR3 is 15 residues long. From germline, CDR1 is MDHEN and CDR2 SYDVKM. CDR3 DNA sequence: TGTGCCAGCAGCCCTCCAGGCCGAATGAACACTGAAGCTTTCTTT. Protein: CASSPPGRMNTEAFF.

The gene calls are TRBV20-1 and TRBJ1-2, with TRBD1 identical over 9 bases. This CDR3 spans 14 amino acids. Germline V gene lookup returns CDR1 DFQATT and CDR2 SNEGSKA (reference sequence). V shed 6 bases, J shed 7 bases, and the junction held 12 bases outside the gene matches. CDR3 DNA: TGCAGTGCCCCGGGACAGGGTCGGTCGGGTGGCTACACCTTC. Translating it yields CSAPGQGRSGGYTF.

By share, this clonotype counts as medium-sized. The gene calls are TRBV19 and TRBJ1-2; tentative D call: TRBD1 (6 bases). CDR1 LNHDA and CDR2 SQIVND come from the germline V gene (reference sequence). Trimming removed 5 bases at V and 7 bases at J, with 23 bases between. The CDR3 loop spans 16 amino acids. CDR3 loop: CASSPLHAQGYLGYTF. As DNA, the CDR3 is TGTGCCAGTAGTCCCCTTCACGCGCAGGGGTATCTTGGCTACACCTTC.

The rearrangement joins TRBV5-1 to TRBJ2-7, with 11 bases fitting TRBD2. In germline, CDR1 is SGHRS, CDR2 YFSETQ. The V segment lost 5 bases and the J segment 2 bases; nucleotides outside the gene matches: 3. The CDR3 runs to 14 residues. The CDR3 nucleotides are TGCGCCAGCAGGACTAGCGGGGTGACCTACGAGCAGTACTTC. Protein product: CASRTSGVTYEQYF.

The chain has TRBV19 and TRBJ1-6; a possible D gene is TRBD1 (5 bases). Trimming pared 4 bases from V and 10 bases from J, leaving 11 bases between. CDR1 and CDR2 from the germline V gene are LNHDA and SQIVND (reference sequence). The CDR3 spans 13 residues. In DNA, the CDR3 is TGTGCCAGTAGTAAGGTGGGGGTGTCACCCCTCCACTTT. It translates to CASSKVGVSPLHF.

This clonotype was seen a few times. This CDR3 is CASSPGTSGRSQYF. In DNA, the CDR3 is TGTGCCAGCTCACCTGGGACTAGCGGGAGGTCGCAGTACTTC. V usage is TRBV18 and J usage is TRBJ2-7; TRBD2 matches 15 bases. The CDR3 spans 14 residues. With 3 bases clipped from V and 9 bases from J, the junction kept 3 bases outside the gene matches. Germline lookup yields CDR1 KGHSH and CDR2 LQKENI.